Here is one T cell receptor beta chain with its context. Its antigen is still unknown. The PCR contained 60 Vbeta and 13 Jbeta primers. Assay used: immunoSEQ multiplex PCR; TCRdb lists only in-frame clones, some missing. The sample consists of fewer than 110,000 clones, approximately 85% of them appearing once. This entry belongs to a study of cytomegalovirus exposure and HLA in healthy donors. The germline V and J ends were trimmed by 0 bases and 2 bases, with 11 bases remaining between them. CDR1 SGHTA and CDR2 FQGNSA come from the germline V gene. The CDR3 covers 16 residues. Each donor was nominally healthy when sampled (though unrecorded immune exposures were likely). Notes on the study in general: A later analysis linked a missense DCLRE1C variant to TCR beta V- and J-gene trimming. Segments of the TCR beta V type were, in most cases, productive about 87% or about 30% of the time in an earlier analysis. It was reported that the classifier diagnosed cytomegalovirus status with high specificity and sensitivity in both the original and validation cohorts.

The sample comprised PBMCs. The V and J genes are TRBV7-2 and TRBJ2-1; possible D gene TRBD2, 7 bases. The clonotype was recovered from a man under 40 in good health and CMV-seronegative. The CDR3 spells CASSLAGGGPYNEQFF. The CDR3 DNA follows: TGTGCCAGCAGCTTAGCAGGGGGGGGGCCCTACAATGAGCAGTTCTTC.